This T cell receptor beta chain was documented in a study of blood T cell repertoires in COVID-19. Across the study: The study drew acute and convalescent COVID-19 samples from the United States, Italy and Spain. T cells, B-cell-depleted T cells, or PBMCs provided the cDNA or gDNA that served as material.

Comment on this clone: The sample has other DNA sequences that encode this CDR3 too.

The V end lost 3 bases, the J end lost 5 bases, and 5 bases lay between the germline ends. Germline loops: CDR1 SGDLS, CDR2 YYNGEE. CDR3 length equals 11 residues. In the authors' workflow: Estimation of nucleated cell counts was performed using reference gene primer amplification. Sequenced by immunoSEQ multiplex PCR; TCRdb stores in-frame clones only, minus some. V, J and clone size reflect that table, while D and trimming were determined from the DNA. Altogether over 300,000 clones are present, roughly 90% being singletons, with the ten largest covering roughly 1.2%. Sequencing was carried out using peripheral blood. The receptor was derived from a man aged 35-49 years with acute or convalescent COVID-19. V and J are TRBV9 and TRBJ1-2; no firm D call. CDR3 sequence: CASSALYGYTF. The CDR3 coding sequence is TGTGCCAGCAGCGCCCTGTATGGCTACACCTTC.